The following is a T cell receptor (beta chain) sequence with its context. Cohort 3 recovery required two negative PCRs, clearance, or symptom resolution. The record originates from a study of blood T cell repertoires in COVID-19. Looking at the study overall: T cells, B-cell-depleted T cells, or PBMCs supplied cDNA or gDNA.

Using immunoSEQ multiplex PCR, the repertoire was profiled, and TCRdb retains in-frame clones only, with some absent. The sample shows about 250,000 clones, approximately 90% of them seen only once. CDR3 size: 14 residues. V dropped 5 bases and J dropped 4 bases, with 15 bases sitting between them. The germline CDR1 and CDR2 sequences are SGDLS and YYNGEE. Sequenced: PBMCs or T cells enriched from blood (not recorded which). The receptor comes from a man aged 18-30 years who had recovered from COVID-19. The chain couples TRBV9 to TRBJ1-1; no clear D gene. CDR3 DNA sequence: TGTGCCAGCAGGCGTAGTACGGGAAGCACTGAAGCTTTCTTT. Amino acid sequence: CASRRSTGSTEAFF.